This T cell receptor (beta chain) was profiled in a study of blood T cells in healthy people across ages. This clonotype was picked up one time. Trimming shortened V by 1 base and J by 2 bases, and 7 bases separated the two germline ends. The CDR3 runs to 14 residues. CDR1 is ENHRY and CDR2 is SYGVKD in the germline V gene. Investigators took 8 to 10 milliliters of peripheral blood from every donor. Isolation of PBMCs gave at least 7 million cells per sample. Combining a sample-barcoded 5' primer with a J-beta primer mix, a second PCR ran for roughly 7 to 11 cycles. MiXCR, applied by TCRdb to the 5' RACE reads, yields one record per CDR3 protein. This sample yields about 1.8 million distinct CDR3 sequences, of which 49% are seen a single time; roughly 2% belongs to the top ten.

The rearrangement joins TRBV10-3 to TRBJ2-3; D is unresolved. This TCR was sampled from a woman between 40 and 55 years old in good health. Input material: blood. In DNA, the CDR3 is TGTGCCATCAGTGAGTTCTCAGACACAGATACGCAGTATTTT. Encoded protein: CAISEFSDTDTQYF.